These T cell receptor beta chains were read from a single sample in a study of regulatory T cells. The protocol was immunoSEQ multiplex PCR, while the TCRdb copy is restricted to in-frame clones and leaves out a portion. The data contain roughly 10,000 clones, 75% to 90% of them singletons. The sample was CD8+ T cells sorted from blood. These receptor sequences come from a person aged 18-35 years with CD3G deficiency. Both conserved end residues are part of each CDR3. D genes are given only for firm matches. Rows may omit the clone size; those that give it use once, few, many or a size class.

v_gene: TRBV7-9; abundance: -; d_gene: -; j_gene: TRBJ2-4; CDR3aa: CASSLDLGGGRPQNIQYF; CDR3nt: TGTGCCAGCAGCTTAGATTTAGGTGGGGGGCGGCCCCAAAACATTCAGTACTTC
v_gene: TRBV6-6; abundance: once; d_gene: -; j_gene: TRBJ1-1; CDR3aa: CASSEVTEAFF; CDR3nt: TGTGCCAGCAGTGAGGTCACTGAAGCTTTCTTT
v_gene: TRBV11-2; abundance: -; d_gene: -; j_gene: TRBJ2-7; CDR3aa: CASSPSRVYEQYF; CDR3nt: TGTGCCAGCAGTCCCTCTAGGGTCTACGAGCAGTACTTC
v_gene: TRBV6-1; abundance: -; d_gene: -; j_gene: TRBJ2-7; CDR3aa: CASSSLAPYEQYF; CDR3nt: TGTGCCAGCAGTTCTCTCGCTCCCTACGAGCAGTACTTC
v_gene: TRBV6-1; abundance: -; d_gene: TRBD1; j_gene: TRBJ2-7; CDR3aa: CASSLDRGGSYEQYF; CDR3nt: TGTGCCAGCAGTCTAGACAGGGGAGGCTCCTACGAGCAGTACTTC
v_gene: TRBV11-2; abundance: -; d_gene: -; j_gene: TRBJ2-7; CDR3aa: CASSLLDSYEQYF; CDR3nt: TGTGCCAGCAGCTTATTGGACTCCTACGAGCAGTACTTC
v_gene: TRBV6-1; abundance: -; d_gene: -; j_gene: TRBJ2-1; CDR3aa: CASSRGGGNEQFF; CDR3nt: TGTGCCAGCAGTCGTGGAGGGGGCAATGAGCAGTTCTTC
v_gene: TRBV28; abundance: few; d_gene: TRBD1; j_gene: TRBJ2-7; CDR3aa: CASSYRDRGTLEQYF; CDR3nt: TGTGCCAGCAGTTACCGGGACAGGGGGACGTTAGAGCAGTACTTC
v_gene: TRBV4-1; abundance: -; d_gene: -; j_gene: TRBJ2-7; CDR3aa: CASSQVVGRVWEQYF; CDR3nt: TGCGCCAGCAGCCAAGTTGTAGGCCGGGTATGGGAGCAGTACTTC
v_gene: TRBV5-1; abundance: -; d_gene: -; j_gene: TRBJ2-3; CDR3aa: CASSPRGPFTDTQYF; CDR3nt: TGCGCCAGCAGCCCTCGGGGGCCTTTCACAGATACGCAGTATTTT
v_gene: TRBV7-2; abundance: -; d_gene: TRBD2; j_gene: TRBJ2-7; CDR3aa: CASSQTSGGARVYEQYF; CDR3nt: TGTGCCAGCAGCCAGACTAGCGGGGGGGCTAGAGTCTACGAGCAGTACTTC
v_gene: TRBV19; abundance: -; d_gene: -; j_gene: TRBJ1-1; CDR3aa: CASSREVNTEAFF; CDR3nt: TGTGCCAGTTCCAGGGAGGTGAACACTGAAGCTTTCTTT
v_gene: TRBV28; abundance: -; d_gene: -; j_gene: TRBJ1-1; CDR3aa: CASSPGGNTEAFF; CDR3nt: TGTGCCAGCAGTCCCGGGGGGAACACTGAAGCTTTCTTT
v_gene: TRBV29-1; abundance: -; d_gene: -; j_gene: TRBJ1-1; CDR3aa: CSVVGGNDTEAFF; CDR3nt: TGCAGCGTTGTAGGGGGAAACGACACTGAAGCTTTCTTT
v_gene: TRBV28; abundance: once; d_gene: -; j_gene: TRBJ2-1; CDR3aa: CASSLWSGKPNEQFF; CDR3nt: TGTGCCAGCAGTTTATGGTCCGGAAAGCCCAATGAGCAGTTCTTC
v_gene: TRBV19; abundance: -; d_gene: -; j_gene: TRBJ2-2; CDR3aa: CASSMYGTFIVANTGELFF; CDR3nt: TGTGCCAGTAGTATGTATGGGACTTTCATCGTCGCGAACACCGGGGAGCTGTTTTTT
v_gene: TRBV7-8; abundance: -; d_gene: -; j_gene: TRBJ2-3; CDR3aa: CASSLLGTADTQYF; CDR3nt: TGTGCCAGCAGCTTACTTGGGACCGCAGATACGCAGTATTTT
v_gene: TRBV28; abundance: -; d_gene: TRBD2; j_gene: TRBJ2-7; CDR3aa: CASSPLSGFSSYEQYF; CDR3nt: TGTGCCAGCAGTCCACTTAGCGGGTTTAGCTCCTACGAGCAGTACTTC
v_gene: TRBV6-1; abundance: -; d_gene: -; j_gene: TRBJ1-2; CDR3aa: CASSGPGLVSYTF; CDR3nt: TGTGCCAGCAGTGGCCCCGGCCTCGTAAGCTACACCTTC
v_gene: TRBV6-1; abundance: -; d_gene: -; j_gene: TRBJ2-1; CDR3aa: CASVGATYNEQFF; CDR3nt: TGTGCCAGCGTGGGGGCTACCTACAATGAGCAGTTCTTC
v_gene: TRBV7-9; abundance: -; d_gene: -; j_gene: TRBJ1-2; CDR3aa: CASSLVTVHGYTF; CDR3nt: TGTGCCAGCAGCTTAGTGACGGTCCATGGCTACACCTTC
v_gene: TRBV19; abundance: -; d_gene: TRBD1; j_gene: TRBJ1-1; CDR3aa: CATRQGTGTEAFF; CDR3nt: TGTGCCACGAGACAGGGGACGGGGACTGAAGCTTTCTTT
v_gene: TRBV6-1; abundance: once; d_gene: -; j_gene: TRBJ2-1; CDR3aa: CASSQGGNEQFF; CDR3nt: TGTGCCAGCAGTCAAGGCGGGAATGAGCAGTTCTTC
v_gene: TRBV7-8; abundance: -; d_gene: -; j_gene: TRBJ2-5; CDR3aa: CASSPWGAVETQYF; CDR3nt: TGTGCCAGCAGCCCTTGGGGAGCAGTAGAGACCCAGTACTTC
v_gene: TRBV6-1; abundance: -; d_gene: -; j_gene: TRBJ2-7; CDR3aa: CASSFSPGAYEQYF; CDR3nt: TGTGCCAGCAGTTTTTCCCCAGGGGCCTACGAGCAGTACTTC
v_gene: TRBV5-1; abundance: -; d_gene: TRBD2; j_gene: TRBJ2-1; CDR3aa: CASSLPSGRRNEQFF; CDR3nt: TGCGCCAGCAGCTTGCCTAGCGGGAGGAGGAATGAGCAGTTCTTC
v_gene: TRBV6-5; abundance: -; d_gene: -; j_gene: TRBJ2-7; CDR3aa: CASSFSGGYEQYF; CDR3nt: TGTGCCAGCAGTTTTTCCGGGGGCTACGAGCAGTACTTC
v_gene: TRBV28; abundance: -; d_gene: -; j_gene: TRBJ2-5; CDR3aa: CASSLESQETQYF; CDR3nt: TGTGCCAGCAGTCTGGAGTCGCAAGAGACCCAGTACTTC
v_gene: TRBV7-9; abundance: -; d_gene: -; j_gene: TRBJ2-1; CDR3aa: CASSLSDEQFF; CDR3nt: TGTGCCAGCAGCTTATCGGATGAGCAGTTCTTC
v_gene: TRBV11-2; abundance: few; d_gene: -; j_gene: TRBJ2-4; CDR3aa: CASSLDRVPRIQYF; CDR3nt: TGTGCCAGCAGCTTAGATCGGGTCCCAAGGATTCAGTACTTC
v_gene: TRBV19; abundance: once; d_gene: -; j_gene: TRBJ2-7; CDR3aa: CASSIAWGYEQYF; CDR3nt: TGTGCCAGTAGTATAGCCTGGGGTTACGAGCAGTACTTC
v_gene: TRBV6-1; abundance: few; d_gene: -; j_gene: TRBJ2-1; CDR3aa: CASSLSPNEQFF; CDR3nt: TGTGCCAGCAGTCTGAGTCCCAATGAGCAGTTCTTC
v_gene: TRBV2; abundance: once; d_gene: TRBD1; j_gene: TRBJ1-4; CDR3aa: CASRATGRVPTNEKLFF; CDR3nt: TGTGCCAGCAGGGCGACAGGGAGGGTCCCAACTAATGAAAAACTGTTTTTT
v_gene: TRBV7-9; abundance: -; d_gene: TRBD1; j_gene: TRBJ2-7; CDR3aa: CASSSGTGLYEQYF; CDR3nt: TGTGCCAGCAGCTCCGGGACAGGCCTTTACGAGCAGTACTTC
v_gene: TRBV6-1; abundance: -; d_gene: TRBD2; j_gene: TRBJ2-7; CDR3aa: CASGLGREARYEQYF; CDR3nt: TGTGCCAGCGGCTTGGGGCGGGAGGCGCGGTACGAGCAGTACTTC
v_gene: TRBV28; abundance: -; d_gene: -; j_gene: TRBJ1-1; CDR3aa: CASSSPGLNTEAFF; CDR3nt: TGTGCCAGCAGTTCCCCTGGATTGAACACTGAAGCTTTCTTT
v_gene: TRBV28; abundance: -; d_gene: TRBD2; j_gene: TRBJ2-7; CDR3aa: CASSLRTSGVLEQYF; CDR3nt: TGTGCCAGCAGTTTGAGGACTAGCGGGGTTTTGGAGCAGTACTTC
v_gene: TRBV6-5; abundance: once; d_gene: TRBD1; j_gene: TRBJ1-6; CDR3aa: CASSPTGPSSPLHF; CDR3nt: TGTGCCAGCAGTCCGACAGGGCCCTCATCACCCCTCCACTTT
v_gene: TRBV7-6; abundance: -; d_gene: -; j_gene: TRBJ2-5; CDR3aa: CASSLGKSPREAQYF; CDR3nt: TGTGCCAGCAGCTTGGGGAAATCTCCAAGAGAGGCCCAGTACTTC
v_gene: TRBV6-6; abundance: -; d_gene: -; j_gene: TRBJ2-7; CDR3aa: CASSGDYEQYF; CDR3nt: TGTGCCAGCAGTGGGGACTACGAGCAGTACTTC
v_gene: TRBV28; abundance: -; d_gene: -; j_gene: TRBJ2-1; CDR3aa: CASSAGLASYNEQFF; CDR3nt: TGTGCCAGCAGCGCCGGTCTTGCCTCCTACAATGAGCAGTTCTTC
v_gene: TRBV4-1; abundance: -; d_gene: TRBD1; j_gene: TRBJ2-3; CDR3aa: CASSQDGTGVADTQYF; CDR3nt: TGCGCCAGCAGCCAAGATGGGACAGGGGTCGCAGATACGCAGTATTTT
v_gene: TRBV30; abundance: -; d_gene: -; j_gene: TRBJ2-3; CDR3aa: CAWSTDGEFRDTQYF; CDR3nt: TGTGCCTGGAGCACCGACGGGGAATTTAGGGATACGCAGTATTTT
v_gene: TRBV27; abundance: medium-sized; d_gene: -; j_gene: TRBJ1-5; CDR3aa: CASAPSAILVGTSNQPQHF; CDR3nt: TGTGCCAGCGCCCCCTCTGCAATATTAGTGGGTACTAGCAATCAGCCCCAGCATTTT
v_gene: TRBV7-9; abundance: -; d_gene: TRBD1; j_gene: TRBJ1-2; CDR3aa: CASSSPGGRGYTF; CDR3nt: TGTGCCAGCAGCTCACCAGGGGGCCGGGGCTACACCTTC
v_gene: TRBV6-5; abundance: medium-sized; d_gene: -; j_gene: TRBJ2-2; CDR3aa: CATASEAARRELFF; CDR3nt: TGTGCCACCGCTTCAGAGGCCGCCAGGAGGGAGCTGTTTTTT
v_gene: TRBV6-1; abundance: few; d_gene: -; j_gene: TRBJ2-7; CDR3aa: CASSGWGPNYEQYF; CDR3nt: TGTGCCAGCAGTGGTTGGGGGCCTAACTACGAGCAGTACTTC
v_gene: TRBV18; abundance: -; d_gene: -; j_gene: TRBJ1-1; CDR3aa: CASSPRANTEAFF; CDR3nt: TGTGCCAGCTCACCACGGGCTAACACTGAAGCTTTCTTT
v_gene: TRBV7-8; abundance: -; d_gene: -; j_gene: TRBJ2-5; CDR3aa: CASSLREETQYF; CDR3nt: TGTGCCAGCAGCTTACGCGAAGAGACCCAGTACTTC